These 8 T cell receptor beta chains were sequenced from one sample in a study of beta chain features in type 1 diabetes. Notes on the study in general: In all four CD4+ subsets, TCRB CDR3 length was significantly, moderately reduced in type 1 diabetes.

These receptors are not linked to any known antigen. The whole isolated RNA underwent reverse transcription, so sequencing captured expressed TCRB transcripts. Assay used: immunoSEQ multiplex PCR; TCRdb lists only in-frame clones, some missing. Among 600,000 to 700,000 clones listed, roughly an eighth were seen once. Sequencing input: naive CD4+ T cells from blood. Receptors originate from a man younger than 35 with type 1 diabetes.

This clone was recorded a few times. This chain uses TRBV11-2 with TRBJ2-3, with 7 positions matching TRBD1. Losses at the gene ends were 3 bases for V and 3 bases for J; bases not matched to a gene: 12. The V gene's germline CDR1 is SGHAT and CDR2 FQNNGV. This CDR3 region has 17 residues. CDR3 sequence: CASSFFSVRGFTDTQYF. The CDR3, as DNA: TGTGCCAGCAGCTTCTTCTCGGTCAGGGGGTTTACAGATACGCAGTATTTT.

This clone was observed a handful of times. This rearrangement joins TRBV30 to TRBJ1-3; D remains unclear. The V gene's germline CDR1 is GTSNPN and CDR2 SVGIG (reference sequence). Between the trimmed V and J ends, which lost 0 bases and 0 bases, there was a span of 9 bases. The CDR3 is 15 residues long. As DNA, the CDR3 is TGTGCCTGGAGTGTAGGAGGAAACTCTGGAAACACCATATATTTT. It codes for CAWSVGGNSGNTIYF.

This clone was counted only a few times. This chain's CDR3 is CASTPGTHDTGELFF. CDR3 bases: TGTGCCAGCACACCCGGGACACACGACACCGGGGAGCTGTTTTTT. The chain employs TRBV9 and TRBJ2-2; possibly TRBD1 for D (6 bases). Germline V lookup: CDR1 SGDLS, CDR2 YYNGEE. Trimming shortened V by 6 bases and J by 3 bases, and 15 bases separated the two germline ends. CDR3 length: 15 amino acids.

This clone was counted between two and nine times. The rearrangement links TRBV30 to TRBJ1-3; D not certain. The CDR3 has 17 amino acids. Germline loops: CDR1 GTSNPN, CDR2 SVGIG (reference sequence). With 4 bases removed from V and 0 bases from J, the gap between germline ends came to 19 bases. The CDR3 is CAWTPVEGWLSGNTIYF. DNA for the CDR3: TGTGCCTGGACCCCTGTGGAGGGCTGGCTCTCTGGAAACACCATATATTTT.

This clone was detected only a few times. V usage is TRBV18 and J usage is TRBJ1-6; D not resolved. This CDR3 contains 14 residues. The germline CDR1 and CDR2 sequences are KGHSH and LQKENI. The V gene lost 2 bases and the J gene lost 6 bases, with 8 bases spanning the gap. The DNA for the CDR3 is TGTGCCAGCTCACCAGGGGTGGGTAATTCACCCCTCCACTTT. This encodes CASSPGVGNSPLHF.

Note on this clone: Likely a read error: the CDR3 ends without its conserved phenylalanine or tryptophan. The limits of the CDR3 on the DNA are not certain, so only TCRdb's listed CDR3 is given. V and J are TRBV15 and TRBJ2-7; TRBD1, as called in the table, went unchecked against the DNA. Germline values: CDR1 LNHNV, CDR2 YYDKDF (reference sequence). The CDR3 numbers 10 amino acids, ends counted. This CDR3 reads CATSRDPRAL.

As DNA, the CDR3 is TGTGCCACCAGCAGAGATCATGCGGTGACTAACTATGGCTACACCTTC. Translation gives CATSRDHAVTNYGYTF. The J gene is TRBJ1-2, the V gene TRBV15; D uncertain. The CDR3 is made up of 16 amino acids. Germline V gene lookup returns CDR1 LNHNV and CDR2 YYDKDF (reference sequence). V lost 0 bases to trimming and J lost 0 bases, with 11 bases between them.

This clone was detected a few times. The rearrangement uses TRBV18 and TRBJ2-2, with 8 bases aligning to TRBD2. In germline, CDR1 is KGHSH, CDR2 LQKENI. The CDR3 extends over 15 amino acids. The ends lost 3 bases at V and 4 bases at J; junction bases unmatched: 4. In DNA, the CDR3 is TGTGCCAGCTCACCGGGACTAGAAGGCACCGGGGAGCTGTTTTTT. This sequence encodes CASSPGLEGTGELFF. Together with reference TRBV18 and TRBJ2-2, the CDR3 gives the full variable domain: NAGVMQNPRHLVRRRGQEARLRCSPMKGHSHVYWYRQLPEEGLKFMVYLQKENIIDESGMPKERFSAEFPKEGPSILRIQQVVRGDSAAYFCASSPGLEGTGELFFGEGSRLTVL.